This is a list of T cell receptor beta chains from one sample in a study of blood T cell repertoires in COVID-19. Assay: immunoSEQ multiplex PCR; the TCRdb copy retains only in-frame clones and omits some. The table lists 70,000 to 95,000 clones, roughly 80% of them singletons, with around 12% in the top ten. The sequenced sample was peripheral blood. These receptors originate from a woman aged 40 to 49 with active or convalescent COVID-19. Each CDR3 is given without its conserved first and last residue.

j_gene	v_gene	CDR3aa
TRBJ2-7	TRBV19	ASSPSTGGYEQY
TRBJ1-1	TRBV7-8	ASSPRDRGVWNTEAF
TRBJ1-1	TRBV29-1	SGEEAGGTEAF
TRBJ2-1	TRBV9	ASSPRTSGGSYNEQF
TRBJ1-1	TRBV18	ASSLRQATDTEAF
TRBJ2-5	TRBV5-1	ASSLGTSGIQETQY
TRBJ1-3	TRBV4-2	ASSQGGLNEGNTIY
TRBJ1-4	TRBV7-2	ASSLVRGSNEKLF
TRBJ1-5	TRBV10-3	AIKGQASNQPQH
TRBJ1-2	TRBV29-1	SVGGQSSYGYT
TRBJ1-1	TRBV15	ATSRDGGMNTEAF
TRBJ1-1	TRBV28	ASRGQNTEAF
TRBJ1-1	TRBV7-9	ASSSQASTEAF